This T cell receptor beta chain came from a study of CD8 T cells in Susac syndrome. Background on the study: The Susac syndrome patients that were sequenced included 5 or 6 with active disease and fewer than 10 in remission. Blood was drawn from patients with Susac syndrome. At that point, they were therapy-naive, on corticosteroids, or on intravenous immunoglobulin alone.

Random hexamers primed reverse transcription of about 0.45 to 1 ug RNA. TCRdb processed the immunoSEQ multiplex PCR reads anew with MiXCR; each CDR3 protein has one entry. The data hold about 75,000 distinct CDR3 sequences, with around 94% observed a single time. From germline, CDR1 is MGHDK and CDR2 SYGVNS. Trimming removed 3 bases at V and 1 base at J, with 9 bases between. This CDR3 spans 14 amino acids. The sequence came from a human donor with Susac syndrome. The chain couples TRBV25-1 to TRBJ2-5; D is ambiguous. Sequenced material: CD8+ T cells from PBMCs. The CDR3 here is CASSDLAAQETQYF. DNA for the CDR3: TGTGCCAGCAGTGACCTGGCGGCCCAAGAGACCCAGTACTTC.